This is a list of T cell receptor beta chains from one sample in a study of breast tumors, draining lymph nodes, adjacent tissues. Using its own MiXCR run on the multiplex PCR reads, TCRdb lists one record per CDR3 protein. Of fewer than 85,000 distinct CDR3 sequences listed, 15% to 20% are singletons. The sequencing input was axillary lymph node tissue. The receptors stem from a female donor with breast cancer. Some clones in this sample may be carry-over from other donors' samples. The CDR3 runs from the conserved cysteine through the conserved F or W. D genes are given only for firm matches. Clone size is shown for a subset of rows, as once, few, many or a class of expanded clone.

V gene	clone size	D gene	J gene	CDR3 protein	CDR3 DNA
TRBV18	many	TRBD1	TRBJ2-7	CASGTGAYEQYF	TGTGCCAGCGGGACAGGGGCCTACGAGCAGTACTTC
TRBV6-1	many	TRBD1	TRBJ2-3	CASSRTGSRTDTQYF	TGTGCCAGCAGTCGGACAGGTTCCAGGACAGATACGCAGTATTTT
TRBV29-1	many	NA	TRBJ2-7	CSVAAGPYEQYF	TGCAGCGTTGCTGCAGGGCCCTACGAGCAGTACTTC
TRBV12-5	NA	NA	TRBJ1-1	CASAAGTAEAFF	TGTGCTAGTGCCGCCGGGACTGCAGAAGCTTTCTTT
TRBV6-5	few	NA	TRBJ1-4	CASRRGAPNEKLFF	TGTGCCAGCAGACGGGGCGCCCCCAATGAAAAACTGTTTTTT
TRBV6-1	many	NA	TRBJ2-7	CASSEDSSSYEQYF	TGTGCCAGCAGTGAAGACAGCAGCTCCTACGAGCAGTACTTC
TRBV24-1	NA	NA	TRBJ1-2	CATSKQRVDGYTF	TGTGCCACCAGTAAACAGAGGGTGGATGGCTACACCTTC
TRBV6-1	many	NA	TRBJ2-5	CASSENPGPQETQYF	TGTGCCAGCAGTGAAAACCCTGGCCCCCAAGAGACCCAGTACTTC
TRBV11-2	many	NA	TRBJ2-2	CASSSRDGTGELFF	TGTGCCAGCAGCTCAAGGGACGGGACTGGGGAGCTGTTTTTT
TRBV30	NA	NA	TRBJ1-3	CAWNLSGNAIYF	TGTGCCTGGAACCTCTCTGGAAACGCCATATATTTT
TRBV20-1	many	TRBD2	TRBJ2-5	CSARSGREAGETQYF	TGCAGTGCACGCTCGGGGCGGGAGGCAGGGGAGACCCAGTACTTC
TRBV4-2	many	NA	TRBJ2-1	CASSQAGGRGEQFF	TGTGCCAGCAGCCAAGCCGGAGGCCGGGGTGAGCAGTTCTTC
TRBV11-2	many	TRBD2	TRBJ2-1	CASSMTSGSLNEQFF	TGTGCCAGCAGCATGACTAGCGGGAGTCTTAATGAGCAGTTCTTC
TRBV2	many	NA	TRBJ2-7	CASSEKVLSYEQYF	TGTGCCAGCAGTGAAAAGGTCCTGTCCTACGAGCAGTACTTC
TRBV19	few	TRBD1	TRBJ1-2	CASKGQGNYGYTF	TGTGCCAGTAAGGGACAGGGTAACTATGGCTACACCTTC
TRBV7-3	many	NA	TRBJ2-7	CASSPQGRSFYEQYF	TGTGCCAGCAGCCCGCAGGGACGGAGCTTCTACGAGCAGTACTTC
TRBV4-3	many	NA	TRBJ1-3	CASPYREGGNTIYF	TGCGCCAGTCCTTACAGGGAAGGAGGAAACACCATATATTTT
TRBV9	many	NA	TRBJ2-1	CASSVDIADNEQFF	TGTGCCAGCAGCGTAGATATAGCGGACAATGAGCAGTTCTTC